Below, one TCR beta chain is given with its context. Its specificity is unknown. PCR primers comprised 60 Vbeta and 13 Jbeta primers. Here immunoSEQ multiplex PCR was the method, and the copy in TCRdb shows in-frame clones only, minus some. The sample records fewer than 200,000 clones, approximately 77% being singletons. This CDR3 contains 16 residues. Unmatched junction bases numbered 10, after V lost 1 base and J lost 6 bases. Germline assignment: CDR1 MGHRA and CDR2 YSYEKL. This sample was included in a study of cytomegalovirus exposure and HLA in healthy donors. Findings and caveats of the study: Association of 15,000 to 20,000 TCR beta sequences with HLA alleles was found at 0.05 false discovery rate in a later analysis. Published work reported that the classifier diagnosed cytomegalovirus status with high specificity and sensitivity. Under in vitro conditions, a few CMV-associated chains were confirmed as specific for CMV antigens. The authors considered a cluster of highly shared sequence variants likely to be a sequencing artifact.

The TCR comes from a man in his forties in good health and CMV-seropositive. The V and J genes are TRBV4-1 and TRBJ2-3; TRBD1 matches at 7 bases. The sequenced sample was PBMCs. CDR3 residues: CASSQAKGLQGDTQYF. DNA of the CDR3: TGCGCCAGCAGCCAAGCGAAGGGTTTACAGGGGGATACGCAGTATTTT.